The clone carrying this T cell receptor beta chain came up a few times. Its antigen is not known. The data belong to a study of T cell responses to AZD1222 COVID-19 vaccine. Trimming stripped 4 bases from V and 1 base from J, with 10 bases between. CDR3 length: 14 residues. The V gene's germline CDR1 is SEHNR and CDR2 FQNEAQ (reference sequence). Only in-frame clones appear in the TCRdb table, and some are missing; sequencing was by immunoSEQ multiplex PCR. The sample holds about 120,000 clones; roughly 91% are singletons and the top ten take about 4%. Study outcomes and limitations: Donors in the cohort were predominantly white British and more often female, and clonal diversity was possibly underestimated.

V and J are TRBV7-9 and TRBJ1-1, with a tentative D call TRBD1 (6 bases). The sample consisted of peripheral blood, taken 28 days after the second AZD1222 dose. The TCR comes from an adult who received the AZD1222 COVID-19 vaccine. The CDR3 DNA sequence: TGTGCCAGCAGCTCCTCGGGACAGAACACTGAAGCTTTCTTT. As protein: CASSSSGQNTEAFF.